The T cell receptor (beta chain) under discussion was sequenced for a study of blood T cell repertoires in COVID-19. Looking at the study overall: The samples span acute and convalescent COVID-19 from the United States, Italy and Spain. From T cells, B-cell-depleted T cells, or PBMCs came the material, which was cDNA or gDNA.

In Seattle, patients joined the study during active infection and were tracked longitudinally. This clone was observed once. How the authors handled the data: Estimates of nucleated cell counts were drawn from the amplification of reference gene primers. Produced via immunoSEQ multiplex PCR; TCRdb's table is partial and in-frame only. Clone size and V and J calls were adopted from that table, with D and trimming inferred from the DNA. This repertoire shows about 230,000 clones, about nine tenths found once; its top ten account for around 10%. The sample consisted of peripheral blood. The sequence was obtained from a man in his fifties or sixties with COVID-19, enrolled during active disease.

The CDR3 region is CASSPPVGNTEAFF. The CDR3 bases are TGCGCCAGCAGCCCTCCCGTGGGCAACACTGAAGCTTTCTTT. The V call is TRBV5-1, the J call TRBJ1-1; D ambiguous. Germline V gene sequence: CDR1 SGHRS, CDR2 YFSETQ. The CDR3 loop spans 14 amino acids. With 4 bases removed from V and 2 bases from J, the gap between germline ends came to 12 bases.